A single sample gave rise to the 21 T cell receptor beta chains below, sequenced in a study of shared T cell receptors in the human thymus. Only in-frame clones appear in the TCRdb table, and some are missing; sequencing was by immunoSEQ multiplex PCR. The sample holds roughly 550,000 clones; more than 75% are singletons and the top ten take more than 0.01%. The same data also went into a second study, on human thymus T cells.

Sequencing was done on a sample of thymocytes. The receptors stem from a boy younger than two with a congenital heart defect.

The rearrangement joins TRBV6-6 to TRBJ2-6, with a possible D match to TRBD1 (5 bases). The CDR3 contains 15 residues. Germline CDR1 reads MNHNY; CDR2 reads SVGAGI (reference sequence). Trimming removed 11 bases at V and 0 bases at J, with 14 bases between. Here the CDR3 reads CAAATGHSGANVLTF. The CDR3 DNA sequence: TGTGCCGCCGCCACAGGCCACTCTGGGGCCAACGTCCTGACTTTC.

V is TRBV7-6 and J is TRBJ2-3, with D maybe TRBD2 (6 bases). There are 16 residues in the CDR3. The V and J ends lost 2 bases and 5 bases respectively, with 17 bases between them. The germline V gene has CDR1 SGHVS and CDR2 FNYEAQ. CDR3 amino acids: CASSLSVGQEGDTQYF. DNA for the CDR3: TGTGCCAGCAGCTTATCGGTTGGCCAGGAGGGAGATACGCAGTATTTT.

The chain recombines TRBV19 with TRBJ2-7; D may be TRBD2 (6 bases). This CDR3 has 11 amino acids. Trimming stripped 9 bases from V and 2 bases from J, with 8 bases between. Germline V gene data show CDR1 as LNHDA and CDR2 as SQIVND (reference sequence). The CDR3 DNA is TGTGCCAGGGGGAGGCCCTACGAGCAGTACTTC. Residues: CARGRPYEQYF.

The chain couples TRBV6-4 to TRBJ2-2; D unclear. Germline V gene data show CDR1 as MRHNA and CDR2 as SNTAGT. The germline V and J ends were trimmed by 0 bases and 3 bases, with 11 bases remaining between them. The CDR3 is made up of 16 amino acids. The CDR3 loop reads CASSDSPPEDTGELFF. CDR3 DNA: TGTGCCAGCAGTGACTCTCCGCCAGAAGACACCGGGGAGCTGTTTTTT.

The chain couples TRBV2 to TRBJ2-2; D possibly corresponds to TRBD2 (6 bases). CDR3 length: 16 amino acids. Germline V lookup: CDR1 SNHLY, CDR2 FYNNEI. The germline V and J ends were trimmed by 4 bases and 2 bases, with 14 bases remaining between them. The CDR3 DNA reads TGTGCCAGCAGTGTTGTTAGCGGAGAAAACACCGGGGAGCTGTTTTTT. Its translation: CASSVVSGENTGELFF.

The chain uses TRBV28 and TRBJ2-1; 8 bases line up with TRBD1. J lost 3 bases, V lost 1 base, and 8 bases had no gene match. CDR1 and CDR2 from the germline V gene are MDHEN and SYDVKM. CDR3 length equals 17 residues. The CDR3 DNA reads TGTGCCAGCAGTTTATCAGTCAGGGGGCACGGCTACAATGAGCAGTTCTTC. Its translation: CASSLSVRGHGYNEQFF.

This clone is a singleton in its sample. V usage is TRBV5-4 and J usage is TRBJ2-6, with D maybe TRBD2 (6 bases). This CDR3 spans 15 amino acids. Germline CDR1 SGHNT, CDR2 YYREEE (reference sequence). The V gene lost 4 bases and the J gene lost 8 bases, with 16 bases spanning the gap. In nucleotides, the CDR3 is TGTGCCAGCAGCCCGACTAGATCCGGCTCCAACGTCCTGACTTTC. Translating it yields CASSPTRSGSNVLTF.

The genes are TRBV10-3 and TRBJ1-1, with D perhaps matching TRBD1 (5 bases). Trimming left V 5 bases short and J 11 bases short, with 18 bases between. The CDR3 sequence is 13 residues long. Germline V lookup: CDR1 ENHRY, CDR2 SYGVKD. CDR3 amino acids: CAISRGLRGGAFF. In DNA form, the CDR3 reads TGTGCCATCAGTAGGGGACTCCGGGGAGGGGCTTTCTTT.

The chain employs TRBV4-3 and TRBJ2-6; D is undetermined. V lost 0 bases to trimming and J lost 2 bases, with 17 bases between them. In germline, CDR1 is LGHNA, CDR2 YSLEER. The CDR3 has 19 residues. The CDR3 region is CASSQDRAVVSPGANVLTF. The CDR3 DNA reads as TGCGCCAGCAGCCAAGATCGAGCCGTAGTGAGCCCTGGGGCCAACGTCCTGACTTTC.

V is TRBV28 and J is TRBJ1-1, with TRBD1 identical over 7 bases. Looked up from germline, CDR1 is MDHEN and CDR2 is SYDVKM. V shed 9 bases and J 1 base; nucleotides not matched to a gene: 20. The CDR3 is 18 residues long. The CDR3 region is CASSEVFRTGVGNTEAFF. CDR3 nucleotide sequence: TGTGCCAGTTCGGAGGTTTTCAGAACAGGGGTGGGGAACACTGAAGCTTTCTTT.

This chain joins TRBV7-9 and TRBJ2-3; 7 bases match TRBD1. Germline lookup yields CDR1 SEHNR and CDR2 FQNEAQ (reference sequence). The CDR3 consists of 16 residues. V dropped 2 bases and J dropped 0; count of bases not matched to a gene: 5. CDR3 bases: TGTGCCAGCAGCTTAACGGGACAGCGGAGCACAGATACGCAGTATTTT. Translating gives CASSLTGQRSTDTQYF.

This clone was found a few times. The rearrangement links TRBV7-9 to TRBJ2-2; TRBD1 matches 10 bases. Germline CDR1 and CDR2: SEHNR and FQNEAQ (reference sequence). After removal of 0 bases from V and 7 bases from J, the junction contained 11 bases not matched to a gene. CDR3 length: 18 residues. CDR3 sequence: CASSLAPGQGYLFGELFF. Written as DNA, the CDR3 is TGTGCCAGCAGCTTAGCTCCGGGACAGGGGTATCTCTTCGGGGAGCTGTTTTTT.

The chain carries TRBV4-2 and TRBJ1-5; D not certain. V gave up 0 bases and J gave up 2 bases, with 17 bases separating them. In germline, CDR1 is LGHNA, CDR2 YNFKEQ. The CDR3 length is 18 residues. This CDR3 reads CASSQDIGRRRGNQPQHF. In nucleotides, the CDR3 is TGTGCCAGCAGCCAAGATATTGGAAGACGGAGGGGCAATCAGCCCCAGCATTTT.

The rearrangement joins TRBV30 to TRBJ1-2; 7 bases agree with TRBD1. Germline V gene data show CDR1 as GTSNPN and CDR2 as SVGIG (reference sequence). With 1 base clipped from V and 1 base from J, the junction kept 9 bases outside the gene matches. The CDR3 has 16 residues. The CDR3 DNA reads TGTGCCTGGAGTGGACAGGGAGAGGATGGTAACTATGGCTACACCTTC. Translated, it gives CAWSGQGEDGNYGYTF.

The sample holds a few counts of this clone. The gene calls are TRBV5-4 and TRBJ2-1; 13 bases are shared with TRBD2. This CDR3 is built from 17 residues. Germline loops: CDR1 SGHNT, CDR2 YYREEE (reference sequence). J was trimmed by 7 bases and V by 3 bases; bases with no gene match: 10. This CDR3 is CASSSTRLAGGRNEQFF. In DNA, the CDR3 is TGTGCCAGCAGCTCCACAAGACTAGCGGGAGGAAGAAATGAGCAGTTCTTC.

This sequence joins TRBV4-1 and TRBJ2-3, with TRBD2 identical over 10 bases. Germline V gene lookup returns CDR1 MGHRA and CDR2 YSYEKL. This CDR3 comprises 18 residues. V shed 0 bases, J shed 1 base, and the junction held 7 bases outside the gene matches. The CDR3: CASSQDVTSGTRTDTQYF. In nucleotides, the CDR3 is TGCGCCAGCAGCCAAGATGTAACTAGCGGGACCCGCACAGATACGCAGTATTTT.

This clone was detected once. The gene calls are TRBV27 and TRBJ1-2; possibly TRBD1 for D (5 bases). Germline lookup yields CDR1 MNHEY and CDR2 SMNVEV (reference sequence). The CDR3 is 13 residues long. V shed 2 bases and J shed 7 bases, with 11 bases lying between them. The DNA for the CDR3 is TGTGCCAGCAGTTTAAGGGGTTCGAGTGGCTACACCTTC. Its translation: CASSLRGSSGYTF.

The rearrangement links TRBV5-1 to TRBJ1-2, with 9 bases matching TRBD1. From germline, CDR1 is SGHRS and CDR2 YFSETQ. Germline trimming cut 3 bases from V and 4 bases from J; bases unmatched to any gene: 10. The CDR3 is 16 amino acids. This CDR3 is CASSYNPTGGCYGYTF. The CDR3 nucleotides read TGCGCCAGCAGCTACAACCCCACAGGGGGCTGCTATGGCTACACCTTC.

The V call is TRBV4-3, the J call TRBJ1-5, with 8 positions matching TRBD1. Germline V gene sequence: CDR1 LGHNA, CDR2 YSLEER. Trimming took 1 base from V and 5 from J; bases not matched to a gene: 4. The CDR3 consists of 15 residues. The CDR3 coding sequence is TGCGCCAGCAGCCAAGTAACAGGGGGTGATCAGCCCCAGCATTTT. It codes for CASSQVTGGDQPQHF.

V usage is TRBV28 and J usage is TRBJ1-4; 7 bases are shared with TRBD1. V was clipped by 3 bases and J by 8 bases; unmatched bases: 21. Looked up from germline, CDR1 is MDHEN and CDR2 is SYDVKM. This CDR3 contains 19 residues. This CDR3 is CASSFSPAEGANFFEKLFF. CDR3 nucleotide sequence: TGTGCCAGCAGTTTTAGCCCCGCGGAGGGGGCCAATTTTTTCGAAAAACTGTTTTTT. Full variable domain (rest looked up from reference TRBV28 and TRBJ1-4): DVKVTQSSRYLVKRTGEKVFLECVQDMDHENMFWYRQDPGLGLRLIYFSYDVKMKEKGDIPEGYSVSREKKERFSLILESASTNQTSMYLCASSFSPAEGANFFEKLFFGSGTQLSVL.

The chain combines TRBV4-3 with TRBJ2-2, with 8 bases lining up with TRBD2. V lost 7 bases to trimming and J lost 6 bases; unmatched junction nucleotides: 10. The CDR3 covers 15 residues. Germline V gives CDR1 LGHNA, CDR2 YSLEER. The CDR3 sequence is CASTHVIAGPGELFF. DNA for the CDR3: TGCGCCAGCACCCACGTGATAGCGGGACCCGGGGAGCTGTTTTTT.